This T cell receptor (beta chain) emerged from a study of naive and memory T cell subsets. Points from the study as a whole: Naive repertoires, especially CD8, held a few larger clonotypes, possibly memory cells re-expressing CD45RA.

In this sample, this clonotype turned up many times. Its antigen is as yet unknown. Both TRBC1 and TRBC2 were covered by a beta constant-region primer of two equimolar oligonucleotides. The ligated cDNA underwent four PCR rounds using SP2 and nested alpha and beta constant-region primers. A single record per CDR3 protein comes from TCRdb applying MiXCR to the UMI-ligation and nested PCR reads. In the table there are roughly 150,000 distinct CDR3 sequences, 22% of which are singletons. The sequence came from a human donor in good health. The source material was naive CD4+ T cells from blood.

CDR3 residues: CASSQGSSGTGELFF. CDR3 DNA sequence: TGTGCCAGCAGCCAGGGTAGTTCGGGCACCGGGGAGCTGTTTTTT. This chain links TRBV4-2 with TRBJ2-2; D is unclear. Germline CDR1 LGHNA, CDR2 YNFKEQ. The CDR3 length is 15 residues. V lost 3 bases and J 4 bases, leaving 12 bases between the germline ends.